The rows below give T cell receptor beta chains drawn from one sample of a study of graft-versus-host responses after intestinal transplantation. Their target antigens are unknown. Sequenced by immunoSEQ multiplex PCR; TCRdb stores in-frame clones only, minus some. In the table there are 84,000 or so clones, roughly four fifths of which are singletons. Sequencing used unstimulated CD4+ T cells sorted from spleen or lymph node cells, obtained before intestinal transplant. The receptor set was obtained from a human donor who received an intestinal transplant. Each CDR3 is given with its conserved first and last residue.

CDR3aa,v_gene,j_gene
CASKRARYNEQFF,TRBV2,TRBJ2-1
CASSNRVPYSGQPQHF,TRBV27,TRBJ1-5
CASRASIYEQFF,TRBV5-1,TRBJ2-1
CASSATGSGGNTIYF,TRBV2,TRBJ1-3
CATSRPGQGVAGELFF,TRBV15,TRBJ2-2
CASSLLGWGQGYNEQFF,TRBV7-8,TRBJ2-1
CASSSSGRAGDTQYF,TRBV21-1,TRBJ2-3
CASSPGTVGGMGYTF,TRBV28,TRBJ1-2
CASSLGSTGNQPQHF,TRBV5-5,TRBJ1-5
CAAPGQGGTGELFF,TRBV7-9,TRBJ2-2
CASSTSGAMKELFF,TRBV2,TRBJ2-2
CASSSPGQGTYEQYF,TRBV27,TRBJ2-7
CASSLWASSYNEQFF,TRBV28,TRBJ2-1
CASSPPDRAVRGNTIYF,TRBV18,TRBJ1-3
CASRRGYEQYF,TRBV28,TRBJ2-7
CASSPSGGSYYEQYF,TRBV7-2,TRBJ2-7
CASSLGQGALNEQFF,TRBV7-9,TRBJ2-1
CSVGGAAFGYTF,TRBV29-1,TRBJ1-2
CASSAGTDLYEQYF,TRBV6-1,TRBJ2-7
CASSHFRGTSGTQYF,TRBV4-1,TRBJ2-5
CAITTARQFTEAFF,TRBV10-3,TRBJ1-1
CASSSGAAEKLFF,TRBV28,TRBJ1-4
CASSLGRADTQYF,TRBV7-9,TRBJ2-3
CAWSERQVPEKLFF,TRBV30,TRBJ1-4
CASSTDRTYEQYF,TRBV7-2,TRBJ2-7
CASSYHGGMNYGYTF,TRBV6-8,TRBJ1-2
CASTKQGSTDTQYF,TRBV5-1,TRBJ2-3
CASSAGEGREAFF,TRBV2,TRBJ1-1
CASSNLVKPGQVGETQYF,TRBV21-1,TRBJ2-5